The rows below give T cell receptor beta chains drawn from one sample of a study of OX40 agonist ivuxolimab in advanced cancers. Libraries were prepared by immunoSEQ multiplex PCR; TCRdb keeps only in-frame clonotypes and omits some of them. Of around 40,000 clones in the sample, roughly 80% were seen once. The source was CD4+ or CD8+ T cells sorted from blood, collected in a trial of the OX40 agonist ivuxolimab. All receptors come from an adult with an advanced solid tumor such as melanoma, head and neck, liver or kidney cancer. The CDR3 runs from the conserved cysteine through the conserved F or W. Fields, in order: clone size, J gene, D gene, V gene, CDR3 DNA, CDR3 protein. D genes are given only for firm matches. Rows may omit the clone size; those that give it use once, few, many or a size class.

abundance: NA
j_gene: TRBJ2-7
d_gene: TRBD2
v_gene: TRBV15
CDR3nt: TGTGCCACCAGCAGGAGACTAGCGGGAGATAACGAGCAGTACTTC
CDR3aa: CATSRRLAGDNEQYF

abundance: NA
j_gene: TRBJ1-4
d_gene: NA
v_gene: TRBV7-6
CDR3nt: TGTGCCAGCAGCTTATCTGAAAGGCAGAATGAAAAACTGTTTTTT
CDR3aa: CASSLSERQNEKLFF

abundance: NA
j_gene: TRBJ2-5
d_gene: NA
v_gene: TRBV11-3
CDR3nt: TGTGCCAGCAGCGACGGACGGCAAGAGACCCAGTACTTC
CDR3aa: CASSDGRQETQYF

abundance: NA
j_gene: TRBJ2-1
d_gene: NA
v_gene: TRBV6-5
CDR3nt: TGTGCCAGCAGTTCCCAGTGGACAGCCTACAATGAGCAGTTCTTC
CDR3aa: CASSSQWTAYNEQFF

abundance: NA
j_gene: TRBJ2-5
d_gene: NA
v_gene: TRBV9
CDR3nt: TGTGCCAGCAGCGACCCCCAAGAGACCCAGTACTTC
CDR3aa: CASSDPQETQYF

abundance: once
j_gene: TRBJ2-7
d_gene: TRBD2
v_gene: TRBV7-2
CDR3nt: TGTGCCAGCAGCTTAGAGTCCACTAGCGGGGGATACTACGAGCAGTACTTC
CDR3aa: CASSLESTSGGYYEQYF

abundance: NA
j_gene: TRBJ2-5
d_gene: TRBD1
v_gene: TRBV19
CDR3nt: TGTGCCAGTAATACAGGGGGTCGAGAGACCCAGTACTTC
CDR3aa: CASNTGGRETQYF

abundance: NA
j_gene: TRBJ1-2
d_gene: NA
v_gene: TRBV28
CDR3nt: TGTGCCAGCAGTTTAGGGGACGCGGGGAACTATGGCTACACCTTC
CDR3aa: CASSLGDAGNYGYTF

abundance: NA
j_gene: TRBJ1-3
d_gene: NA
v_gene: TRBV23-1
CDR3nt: TGCGCCAGCAGTCCCTCTGGGGAGCCCTCTGGAAACACCATATATTTT
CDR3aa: CASSPSGEPSGNTIYF

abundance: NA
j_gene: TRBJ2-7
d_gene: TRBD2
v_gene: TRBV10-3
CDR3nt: TGTGCCATCAGGAGCGGGAGGGACGAGCAGTACTTC
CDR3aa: CAIRSGRDEQYF

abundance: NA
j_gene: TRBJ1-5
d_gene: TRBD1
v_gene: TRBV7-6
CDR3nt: TGTGCCAGCAGCCAGGGGACAGGGGAGGGGAATCAGCCCCAGCATTTT
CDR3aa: CASSQGTGEGNQPQHF

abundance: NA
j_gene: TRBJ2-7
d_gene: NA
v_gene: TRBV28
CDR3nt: TGTGCCAGCGGGACAATCTCCTACGAGCAGTACTTC
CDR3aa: CASGTISYEQYF

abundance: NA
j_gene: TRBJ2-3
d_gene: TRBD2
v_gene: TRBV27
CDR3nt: TGTGCCAGCAGGGGGGTCGAGCGGGAGGTGGATACGCAGTATTTT
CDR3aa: CASRGVEREVDTQYF

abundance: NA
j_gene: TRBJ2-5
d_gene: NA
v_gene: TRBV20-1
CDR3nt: TGCAGTGCCTACCAAGAGACCCAGTACTTC
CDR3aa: CSAYQETQYF

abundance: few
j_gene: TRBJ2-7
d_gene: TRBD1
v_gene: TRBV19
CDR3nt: TGTGCCAGTAGTATACCGGGACAGGGGATCGACGAGCAGTACTTC
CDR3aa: CASSIPGQGIDEQYF

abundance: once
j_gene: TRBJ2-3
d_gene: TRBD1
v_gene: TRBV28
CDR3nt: TGTGCCAGCCGGACAGGGAGGCGTACAGATACGCAGTATTTT
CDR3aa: CASRTGRRTDTQYF

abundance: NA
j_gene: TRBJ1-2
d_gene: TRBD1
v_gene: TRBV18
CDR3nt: TGTGCCAGCTCTTCGACTGGGGGACAGGGGGTGAACACCTTC
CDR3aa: CASSSTGGQGVNTF

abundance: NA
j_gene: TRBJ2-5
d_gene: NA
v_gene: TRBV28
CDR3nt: TGTGCCAGCAGTTCCCAAGAGACCCAGTACTTC
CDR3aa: CASSSQETQYF

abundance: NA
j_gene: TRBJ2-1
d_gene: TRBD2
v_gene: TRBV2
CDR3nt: TGTGCCAGCACCCTGGAAAGGGTGTCTAGCGGCGGCGAGCAGTTCTTC
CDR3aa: CASTLERVSSGGEQFF

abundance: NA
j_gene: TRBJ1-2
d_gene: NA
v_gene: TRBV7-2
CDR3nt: TGTGCCAGCCGCCGGGGGGCGCGTGACTATGGCTACACCTTC
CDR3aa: CASRRGARDYGYTF

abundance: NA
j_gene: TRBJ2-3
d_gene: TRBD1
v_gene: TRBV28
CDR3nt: TGTGCCAGCAGTTTGACGGGACAGAGGAGGTATTTT
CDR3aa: CASSLTGQRRYF

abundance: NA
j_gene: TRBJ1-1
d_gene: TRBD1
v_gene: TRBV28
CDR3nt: TGTGCCAGCAGTTTATCCGACAGGGTGAGTGAAGCTTTCTTT
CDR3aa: CASSLSDRVSEAFF

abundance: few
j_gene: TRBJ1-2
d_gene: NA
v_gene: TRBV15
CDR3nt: TGTGCCACCAGCAACAGGGAAGAGGGCTACACCTTC
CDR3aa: CATSNREEGYTF

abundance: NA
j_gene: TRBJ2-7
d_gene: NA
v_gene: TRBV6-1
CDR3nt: TGTGCCAGCAGTGTTAGCTATGGGACTTACGAGCAGTACTTC
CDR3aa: CASSVSYGTYEQYF

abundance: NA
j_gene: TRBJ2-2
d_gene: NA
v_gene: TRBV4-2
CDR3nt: TGTGCCAGCAGCCCCAGTAAGGGGGCGAACACCGGGGAGCTGTTTTTT
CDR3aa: CASSPSKGANTGELFF

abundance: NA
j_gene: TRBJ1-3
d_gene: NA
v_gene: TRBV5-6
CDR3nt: TGTGCCAGCAGCTTTCGTGGGGCTGGAAACACCATATATTTT
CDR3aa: CASSFRGAGNTIYF